Below are 8 T cell receptor beta chains sequenced from a single sample in a study of cytomegalovirus exposure and HLA in healthy donors. Vbeta (60) and Jbeta (13) primers were used in the PCR. Profiling relied on immunoSEQ multiplex PCR, and the TCRdb table lists in-frame clones only, not all of them. This sample yields 160,000 or so clones, of which 75% to 85% are seen a single time; about 10% belongs to the top ten. The material sequenced was PBMCs. The receptors were sampled from a man aged 50-60 years in good health and CMV-seropositive.

The genes are TRBV7-3 and TRBJ1-2; D may be TRBD1 (5 bases). Per the germline V gene, CDR1 is SGHTA and CDR2 is FQGTGA. The CDR3 runs 14 residues. The V end lost 5 bases, the J end lost 3 bases, and 13 bases lay between the germline ends. The CDR3 protein is CASSPAGGDYGYTF. CDR3 sequence (DNA): TGTGCCAGCAGCCCTGCGGGAGGGGACTATGGCTACACCTTC.

This chain links TRBV5-4 with TRBJ2-3; 7 bases fit TRBD2. The CDR3 contains 16 residues. Germline values: CDR1 SGHNT, CDR2 YYREEE (reference sequence). After removal of 0 bases from V and 6 bases from J, the junction contained 10 bases not matched to a gene. CDR3 DNA: TGTGCCAGCAGCTTGGCGGGCGGGAGCCAGGGCGATACGCAGTATTTT. Translation: CASSLAGGSQGDTQYF. The variable domain in full, completed from reference TRBV5-4 and TRBJ2-3, reads ETGVTQSPTHLIKTRGQQVTLRCSSQSGHNTVSWYQQALGQGPQFIFQYYREEENGRGNFPPRFSGLQFPNYSSELNVNALELDDSALYLCASSLAGGSQGDTQYFGPGTRLTVL.

J is TRBJ2-5 and V is TRBV5-5; 11 positions agree with TRBD1. The germline V gene has CDR1 SGHKS and CDR2 YYEKEE (reference sequence). The CDR3 loop spans 15 amino acids. V was pared by 4 bases and J by 4 bases, with 6 bases of the junction left unmatched. This CDR3 is CASSTGTGGGETQYF. Written as DNA, the CDR3 is TGTGCCAGCAGCACAGGGACAGGGGGAGGAGAGACCCAGTACTTC.

V usage is TRBV7-3 and J usage is TRBJ2-1; 12 nucleotides line up with TRBD2. This CDR3 contains 15 residues. V was clipped by 5 bases and J by 3 bases; unmatched bases: 2. The germline gives CDR1 SGHTA, CDR2 FQGTGA. The CDR3 nucleotides read TGTGCCAGCAGCAAGACTAGCGGGGGCTACAATGAGCAGTTCTTC. Translated, it gives CASSKTSGGYNEQFF. Together with reference TRBV7-3 and TRBJ2-1, the CDR3 gives the full variable domain: GAGVSQTPSNKVTEKGKYVELRCDPISGHTALYWYRQSLGQGPEFLIYFQGTGAADDSGLPNDRFFAVRPEGSVSTLKIQRTERGDSAVYLCASSKTSGGYNEQFFGPGTRLTVL.

The J gene is TRBJ2-7, the V gene TRBV6-6, with a weak D call TRBD1 (5 bases). Germline V CDR1 and CDR2: MNHNY, SVGAGI (reference sequence). This CDR3 spans 13 amino acids. V lost 2 bases and J lost 4, with 9 bases in between. In DNA, the CDR3 is TGTGCCAGCAGTTACGGACACAGATACGAGCAGTACTTC. This codes for CASSYGHRYEQYF.

This sequence joins TRBV5-6 and TRBJ2-7, with a possible D match to TRBD1 (6 bases). Between the trimmed V and J ends, which lost 4 bases and 0 bases, there was a span of 11 bases. The CDR3 is made up of 14 amino acids. CDR1 is SGHDT, CDR2 YYEEEE, per germline. The CDR3 loop is CASSPDRSSYEQYF. CDR3 bases: TGTGCCAGCAGCCCAGACAGGAGCTCCTACGAGCAGTACTTC.

The gene calls are TRBV29-1 and TRBJ2-7; a weak D match, TRBD1 (6 bases). The ends were cut back, 4 bases at V and 3 bases at J, with 10 bases in the middle. This CDR3 is built from 12 residues. Germline CDR1 SQVTM, CDR2 ANQGSEA. CDR3 in amino acids: CSVGEGGYEQYF. CDR3 DNA: TGCAGCGTTGGTGAAGGGGGCTACGAGCAGTACTTC.

This chain links TRBV5-1 with TRBJ2-1, with TRBD2 matching over 8 bases. Losses at the gene ends were 5 bases for V and 0 bases for J; bases not matched to a gene: 7. There are 16 residues in the CDR3. From germline, CDR1 is SGHRS and CDR2 YFSETQ. The CDR3 DNA follows: TGCGCCAGCAGGCCAACTAGCGGCCACTCCTACAATGAGCAGTTCTTC. As protein: CASRPTSGHSYNEQFF.